This TCR beta chain was recovered during a study of T cell repertoires in cytomegalovirus infection. As for the study in general: Recently described HLA-C-restricted plus well-studied HLA-B-restricted CMV epitopes were used. Both a matching HLA type and CMV infection were indicated by public TCR beta signatures.

This clonotype has a count of ten or more. No antigen is known for it. The germline V gene has CDR1 SGHNT and CDR2 YENEEA. This CDR3 has 14 amino acids. V dropped 5 bases and J dropped 4 bases, with 14 bases sitting between them. TCRdb reprocessed the reads with MiXCR, giving one entry per CDR3 protein. Of fewer than 900,000 distinct CDR3 sequences in the sample, around 29% were seen once. The V gene is TRBV11-3, the J gene TRBJ1-1; TRBD1 might be the D (6 bases). This TCR was sampled from a human donor in good health (CMV status not recorded). Some clones in this sample may be carry-over from other donors' samples. The sample consisted of cultured CD8+ T cells from PBMCs, taken from culture after CMV antigen stimulation. The CDR3 reads CASSLSGVGTEAFF. For the CDR3, the DNA is TGTGCCAGCAGCCTGTCAGGGGTCGGCACTGAAGCTTTCTTT.